One and the same sample provided the 8 T cell receptor beta chains below, sequenced in a study of response to subunit inactivated influenza vaccine. Using its own MiXCR run on the RT-PCR reads, TCRdb lists one record per CDR3 protein. In the table there are fewer than 650,000 distinct CDR3 sequences, approximately 12% of which are singletons. The sample here was PBMCs from blood, taken roughly 47 days after vaccination. These receptors were collected from a man aged 50 or older who received an inactivated influenza vaccine.

This clonotype was recorded a few times. The chain recombines TRBV9 with TRBJ2-7; no clear D. The CDR3 has 14 residues. The V end lost 4 bases, the J end lost 2 bases, and 13 bases lay between the germline ends. In germline, CDR1 is SGDLS, CDR2 YYNGEE. CDR3 nucleotides: TGTGCCAGCAGCCCCGCTCAGGAGACCTACGAGCAGTACTTC. Its translation is CASSPAQETYEQYF.

This clonotype was counted between two and nine times. The chain employs TRBV7-9 and TRBJ2-5, with 9 bases fitting TRBD1. The CDR3 is 14 amino acids. The ends lost 4 bases at V and 5 bases at J; junction bases unmatched: 5. CDR1 SEHNR and CDR2 FQNEAQ come from the germline V gene (reference sequence). The CDR3 protein is CASSWTGVFETQYF. CDR3 DNA: TGTGCCAGCAGCTGGACAGGGGTCTTCGAGACCCAGTACTTC.

The CDR3 sequence: CASSNTAGTQYF. The CDR3 DNA is TGTGCCAGCAGCAACACCGCCGGGACCCAGTACTTC. The chain couples TRBV11-3 to TRBJ2-5; D unclear. Germline V gene data show CDR1 as SGHNT and CDR2 as YENEEA. Trimming took 5 bases from V and 7 from J, leaving 11 bases between them. There are 12 residues in the CDR3.

V usage is TRBV5-5 and J usage is TRBJ2-1; D possibly uses TRBD1 or TRBD2 (5 bases each). Germline V lookup: CDR1 SGHKS, CDR2 YYEKEE (reference sequence). V lost 1 base, J lost 8 bases, and 13 bases lay in between. The CDR3 has 14 residues. CDR3 DNA: TGTGCCAGCAGCTTGACCCAGAGGGACGATGAGCAGTTCTTC. Encoded protein: CASSLTQRDDEQFF.

This clonotype appeared a few times. The chain combines TRBV7-2 with TRBJ2-3, with TRBD1 matching 9 bases. CDR3 length equals 16 residues. Trimming took 5 bases from V and 3 from J; bases not matched to a gene: 9. Germline CDR1 is SGHTA and CDR2 is FQGNSA. The chain's CDR3 is CASSSRTGAGTDTQYF. The CDR3 DNA reads TGTGCCAGCAGCAGCCGGACAGGGGCGGGAACAGATACGCAGTATTTT.

This clonotype appeared a few times. The V and J genes are TRBV2 and TRBJ2-7; 7 bases map to TRBD1. CDR3 length: 15 amino acids. The germline V gene has CDR1 SNHLY and CDR2 FYNNEI. V dropped 2 bases and J dropped 6; count of bases not matched to a gene: 10. CDR3 nucleotide sequence: TGTGCCAGCAGTGAATCTCTCAGGGGGACCGGCGAGCAGTACTTC. Translated, it gives CASSESLRGTGEQYF.

This clonotype has just a few counts. The rearrangement joins TRBV18 to TRBJ1-1; 9 nucleotides align to TRBD1. The CDR3 has 16 residues. J lost 4 bases, V lost 3 bases, and 9 bases had no gene match. CDR1 KGHSH and CDR2 LQKENI come from the germline V gene. The CDR3 loop reads CASSPGTGLLGTEAFF. CDR3 DNA sequence: TGTGCCAGCTCACCCGGGACAGGGCTGCTGGGCACTGAAGCTTTCTTT. The full variable domain, its missing parts supplied by reference TRBV18 and TRBJ1-1, is NAGVMQNPRHLVRRRGQEARLRCSPMKGHSHVYWYRQLPEEGLKFMVYLQKENIIDESGMPKERFSAEFPKEGPSILRIQQVVRGDSAAYFCASSPGTGLLGTEAFFGQGTRLTVV.

The genes are TRBV4-3 and TRBJ1-1, with D possibly being TRBD1 (5 bases). This CDR3 comprises 15 residues. Trimming removed 3 bases from V and 2 bases from J, with 13 bases in between. Germline CDR1 LGHNA, CDR2 YSLEER. The CDR3 DNA follows: TGCGCCAGCAGCCATAAAGCCCAGGGAAACACTGAAGCTTTCTTT. As protein: CASSHKAQGNTEAFF.